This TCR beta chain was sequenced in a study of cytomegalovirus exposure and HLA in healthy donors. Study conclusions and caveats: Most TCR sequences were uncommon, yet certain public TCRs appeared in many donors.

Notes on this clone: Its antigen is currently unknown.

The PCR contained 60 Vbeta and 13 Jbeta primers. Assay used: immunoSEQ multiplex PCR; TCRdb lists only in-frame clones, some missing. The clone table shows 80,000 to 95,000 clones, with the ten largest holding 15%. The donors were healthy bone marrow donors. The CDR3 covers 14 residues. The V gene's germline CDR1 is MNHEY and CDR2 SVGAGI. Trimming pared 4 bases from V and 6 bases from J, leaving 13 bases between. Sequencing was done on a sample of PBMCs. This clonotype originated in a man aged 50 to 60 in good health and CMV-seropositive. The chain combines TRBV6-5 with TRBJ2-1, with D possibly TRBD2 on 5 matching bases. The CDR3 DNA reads TGTGCCAGCAGTTTCCAAACCCGGGGCAATGAGCAGTTCTTC. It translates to CASSFQTRGNEQFF.